A single sample gave rise to the 28 T cell receptor beta chains below, sequenced in a study of T cell repertoires in cytomegalovirus infection. Their antigens remain unidentified. TCRdb reprocessed the reads via MiXCR and lists one record per CDR3 protein. This table has more than 30,000 distinct CDR3 sequences, about 48% appearing once. This material consisted of CD8+ T cells from cultured PBMCs, taken from culture after CMV antigen stimulation. The receptors were gathered from a human donor in good health (CMV status not recorded). Some clones in this sample may be carry-over from other donors' samples.

The chain employs TRBV6-8 and TRBJ2-3; D not resolved. V was clipped by 5 bases and J by 1 base, with 19 bases between them. Germline CDR1 MNHGY, CDR2 SAAAGT. The length of the CDR3 is 17 residues. The CDR3 sequence: CASSPLAREVRTDTQYF. CDR3 sequence (DNA): TGTGCCAGCAGTCCACTGGCAAGGGAAGTACGCACAGATACGCAGTATTTT.

The table lists this clonotype with a few counts. V gene TRBV7-9 combines with J gene TRBJ2-1; 8 bases fit TRBD2. CDR1 is SEHNR, CDR2 FQNEAQ, per germline (reference sequence). V dropped 5 bases and J dropped 5; count of bases not matched to a gene: 2. This CDR3 contains 13 residues. CDR3 in amino acids: CASSPLADNEQFF. CDR3 nucleotide sequence: TGTGCCAGCAGCCCACTAGCGGACAATGAGCAGTTCTTC.

The V call is TRBV4-1, the J call TRBJ2-7, with D perhaps matching TRBD1 (6 bases). The CDR3 has 15 residues. Germline V gives CDR1 MGHRA, CDR2 YSYEKL. The V gene lost 1 base and the J gene lost 1 base, with 11 bases spanning the gap. The CDR3 region is CASSQGRTVSYEQYF. In DNA, the CDR3 is TGCGCCAGCAGCCAAGGTAGGACAGTTTCCTACGAGCAGTACTTC.

This clonotype has more than one count but fewer than ten. The V gene is TRBV4-2, the J gene TRBJ2-3; TRBD2 aligns across 11 bases. CDR3 length: 15 amino acids. Germline V gene lookup returns CDR1 LGHNA and CDR2 YNFKEQ. The J segment lost 3 bases and the V segment lost 3 bases, leaving 2 bases of the junction unmatched. The CDR3 DNA reads TGTGCCAGCAGCCAGACTAGCGGGGCAACAGATACGCAGTATTTT. Encoded protein: CASSQTSGATDTQYF.

The chain carries TRBV6-1 and TRBJ1-6; tentatively, D is TRBD1 (5 bases). The CDR3 runs to 15 residues. The ends were cut back, 0 bases at V and 7 bases at J, with 10 bases in the middle. The germline V gene encodes CDR1 MNHNS and CDR2 SASEGT. DNA for the CDR3: TGTGCCAGCAGTGAAGCAAGGCGGACAAATTCACCCCTCCACTTT. It yields the protein CASSEARRTNSPLHF.

This rearrangement joins TRBV7-9 to TRBJ1-5; D not certain. The CDR3 runs to 12 residues. Trimming removed 7 bases from V and 7 bases from J, with 11 bases in between. Germline values: CDR1 SEHNR, CDR2 FQNEAQ (reference sequence). The CDR3 here is CASNTLNQPQHF. In DNA form, the CDR3 reads TGTGCCAGCAACACCCTTAACCAGCCCCAGCATTTT. Using reference TRBV7-9 and TRBJ1-5 for the parts outside the CDR3, the full variable domain is DTGVSQNPRHKITKRGQNVTFRCDPISEHNRLYWYRQTLGQGPEFLTYFQNEAQLEKSRLLSDRFSAERPKGSFSTLEIQRTEQGDSAMYLCASNTLNQPQHFGDGTRLSIL.

The CDR3 sequence is CASSEDPLRFF. The CDR3 DNA follows: TGTGCCAGCTCCGAAGACCCGCTGCGGTTCTTC. The J gene is TRBJ2-1, the V gene TRBV18; D call uncertain. The V end was cut by 6 bases, the J end by 15 bases, with 15 bases between. Looked up from germline, CDR1 is KGHSH and CDR2 is LQKENI. The CDR3 is 11 residues long. Together with reference TRBV18 and TRBJ2-1, the CDR3 gives the full variable domain: NAGVMQNPRHLVRRRGQEARLRCSPMKGHSHVYWYRQLPEEGLKFMVYLQKENIIDESGMPKERFSAEFPKEGPSILRIQQVVRGDSAAYFCASSEDPLRFFGPGTRLTVL.

The chain recombines TRBV6-6 with TRBJ1-1, with D unclear. The CDR3 has 13 residues. Trimming took off 6 bases at V and 3 bases at J, with 11 bases between the two ends. The germline V gene encodes CDR1 MNHNY and CDR2 SVGAGI (reference sequence). The CDR3 here is CASRVRTDTEAFF. The CDR3 bases are TGTGCCAGCAGGGTTCGGACGGACACTGAAGCTTTCTTT.

This chain connects TRBV12-3 or TRBV12-4 to TRBJ2-7, with 8 bases lining up with TRBD1. J lost 7 bases, V lost 8 bases, and 7 bases had no gene match. The CDR3 sequence is 12 residues long. CDR3 region: CASGRTGLEQYF. The DNA of the CDR3 is TGTGCCAGCGGTCGGACAGGGCTGGAGCAGTACTTC.

This clonotype showed up just a few times. CDR3 DNA sequence: TGTGCCAGCAGCTTGGCGGGGGGTCGTAATGAGCAGTTCTTC. Translated, it gives CASSLAGGRNEQFF. J is TRBJ2-1 and V is TRBV7-3, with 8 bases that match TRBD2. Germline CDR1 SGHTA, CDR2 FQGTGA. There are 14 residues in the CDR3. Trimming at V came to 3 bases and at J to 7 bases, leaving 5 bases not matched to a gene.

V and J are TRBV7-7 and TRBJ1-1; maybe TRBD1 (5 bases). CDR3 length: 14 amino acids. In germline, CDR1 is SSHAT, CDR2 FNYEAQ (reference sequence). V gave up 5 bases and J gave up 3 bases, with 13 bases separating them. CDR3 sequence reads: CASSPLGGDTEAFF. CDR3 nucleotides: TGTGCCAGCAGCCCCCTGGGGGGTGACACTGAAGCTTTCTTT.

The chain links TRBV7-2 to TRBJ2-5, with a possible D match to TRBD2 (5 bases). Germline CDR1 SGHTA, CDR2 FQGNSA. The CDR3 totals 15 residues. Trimming cost V 2 bases and J 1 base, with 11 bases left between them. DNA for the CDR3: TGTGCCAGCAGCTTAAATTCGGGAATCCAAGAGACCCAGTACTTC. Translating it yields CASSLNSGIQETQYF.

The chain carries TRBV24-1 and TRBJ1-1; D is possibly TRBD1 (5 bases). The V end was cut by 5 bases, the J end by 2 bases, with 8 bases between. The CDR3 extends over 13 amino acids. Germline-derived CDR1 and CDR2 are KGHDR and SFDVKD. This chain's CDR3 is CATSAQGNTEAFF. The CDR3 DNA reads as TGTGCCACCAGTGCTCAGGGAAACACTGAAGCTTTCTTT.

This chain joins TRBV5-1 and TRBJ2-1, with 13 bases identical to TRBD2. Germline V gene data show CDR1 as SGHRS and CDR2 as YFSETQ. CDR3 length: 16 amino acids. With V trimmed by 3 bases and J by 6 bases, 6 bases remained unmatched. CDR3 DNA: TGCGCCAGCAGCTCTCGTTGGACTAGCGGGAGCAATGAGCAGTTCTTC. Its translation: CASSSRWTSGSNEQFF.

This chain uses TRBV7-3 with TRBJ2-3; D gene uncertain. Germline values: CDR1 SGHTA, CDR2 FQGTGA. Trimming removed 0 bases from V and 3 bases from J, with 7 bases in between. The CDR3 sequence is 14 residues long. CDR3 protein: CASSLTPGTDTQYF. DNA for the CDR3: TGTGCCAGCAGCTTAACTCCCGGTACAGATACGCAGTATTTT. Variable domain in full (rest from reference TRBV7-3 and TRBJ2-3): GAGVSQTPSNKVTEKGKYVELRCDPISGHTALYWYRQSLGQGPEFLIYFQGTGAADDSGLPNDRFFAVRPEGSVSTLKIQRTERGDSAVYLCASSLTPGTDTQYFGPGTRLTVL.

This clonotype has only a few counts. The gene calls are TRBV20-1 and TRBJ2-7; TRBD1 is a possible D gene (5 bases). The CDR3 extends over 14 amino acids. Germline lookup yields CDR1 DFQATT and CDR2 SNEGSKA (reference sequence). Trimming pared 3 bases from V and 0 bases from J, leaving 12 bases between. The CDR3, as DNA: TGCAGTGCTAGCCCCCCCAGGGACTCCTACGAGCAGTACTTC. This codes for CSASPPRDSYEQYF.

The chain employs TRBV6-6 and TRBJ2-2; a weak D match, TRBD1 (6 bases). Germline assignment: CDR1 MNHNY and CDR2 SVGAGI (reference sequence). Trimming left V 2 bases short and J 1 base short, with 17 bases between. The CDR3 length is 18 residues. CDR3: CASSYAALTGWNTGELFF. CDR3 in DNA: TGTGCCAGCAGTTACGCTGCCCTGACAGGATGGAACACCGGGGAGCTGTTTTTT.

This clonotype was seen ten or more times. This sequence joins TRBV27 and TRBJ2-1, with TRBD2 identical over 11 bases. V was clipped by 6 bases and J by 7 bases; unmatched bases: 5. This CDR3 spans 14 amino acids. Per the germline V gene, CDR1 is MNHEY and CDR2 is SMNVEV (reference sequence). DNA for the CDR3: TGTGCCAGCAGAACTAGCGGGAGTATGAATGAGCAGTTCTTC. It translates to CASRTSGSMNEQFF.

This clonotype was counted only a few times. The rearrangement uses TRBV7-6 and TRBJ2-3, with D possibly TRBD1 on 6 matching bases. The germline gives CDR1 SGHVS, CDR2 FNYEAQ. The CDR3 is made up of 14 amino acids. Trimming cost V 4 bases and J 1 base, with 9 bases left between them. DNA for the CDR3: TGTGCCAGCAGCTCTGAGGGGGGCACAGATACGCAGTATTTT. Protein sequence: CASSSEGGTDTQYF.

The count of this clonotype is one. This rearrangement joins TRBV12-5 to TRBJ1-1, with TRBD1 as a possible D gene (6 bases). Per germline, CDR1 LGHNT and CDR2 FRNRAP. Trimming cost V 7 bases and J 0 bases, with 12 bases left between them. The length of the CDR3 is 14 residues. The CDR3 coding sequence is TGTGCTAGTGCCCCGGACAGCCTGAACACTGAAGCTTTCTTT. The encoded protein is CASAPDSLNTEAFF.

CDR3 bases: TGTGCCAGCAGTGAAAGTGTAGGACTAGCGAGCTCCTACGAGCAGTACTTC. Its protein product is CASSESVGLASSYEQYF. This rearrangement joins TRBV6-1 to TRBJ2-7; TRBD2 matches at 9 bases. The CDR3 spans 17 residues. J was trimmed by 0 bases and V by 2 bases; bases with no gene match: 8. Germline V gene sequence: CDR1 MNHNS, CDR2 SASEGT.

This clonotype was seen only a few times. The chain uses TRBV7-2 and TRBJ2-7; D unclear. Trimming pared 5 bases from V and 0 bases from J, leaving 17 bases between. Germline V gene lookup returns CDR1 SGHTA and CDR2 FQGNSA. The CDR3 has 16 amino acids. CDR3 nucleotide sequence: TGTGCCAGCAGCATCGGTGGTTACGTGGCCTCCTACGAGCAGTACTTC. It is translated as CASSIGGYVASYEQYF.

The rearrangement links TRBV27 to TRBJ1-1, with TRBD1 as a possible D gene (6 bases). Germline V CDR1 and CDR2: MNHEY, SMNVEV (reference sequence). V was shortened by 3 bases and J by 2 bases, with 10 bases between the two germline ends. CDR3 length: 14 amino acids. CDR3 sequence: CASSLRGGNTEAFF. CDR3 DNA: TGTGCCAGCAGTTTGAGGGGGGGAAACACTGAAGCTTTCTTT.

As to this clonotype: The conserved final phenylalanine or tryptophan is absent from the CDR3, which likely points to a read error. The chain recombines TRBV6-1 with TRBJ2-7, with TRBD1 matching over 11 bases. The CDR3 totals 15 residues. V trimming: 6 bases; J trimming: 3 bases; junction bases outside the gene matches: 7. CDR1 and CDR2 from the germline V gene are MNHNS and SASEGT. The CDR3 spells CASRTGGQGVYEQYS. The CDR3 bases are TGTGCCAGCAGAACGGGGGGACAGGGGGTCTACGAGCAGTACTCC.

The chain recombines TRBV12-3 or TRBV12-4 with TRBJ1-6, with TRBD1 identical over 9 bases. The CDR3 is made up of 14 amino acids. The V segment lost 5 bases and the J segment 7 bases; nucleotides outside the gene matches: 3. The chain's CDR3 is CASSSDRGNSPLHF. The CDR3 coding sequence is TGTGCCAGCAGTAGCGACAGGGGGAATTCACCCCTCCACTTT.

The J gene is TRBJ1-1, the V gene TRBV4-2; TRBD1 matches at 8 bases. The germline gives CDR1 LGHNA, CDR2 YNFKEQ. CDR3 length equals 14 residues. The trim removed 0 bases at V and 6 bases at J, leaving 3 bases unmatched. CDR3 sequence: CASSQETGGPEAFF. CDR3 sequence (DNA): TGTGCCAGCAGCCAAGAAACAGGGGGGCCTGAAGCTTTCTTT.

At least ten counts were recorded for this clonotype. V and J are TRBV7-2 and TRBJ1-6; D is uncertain. Germline assignment: CDR1 SGHTA and CDR2 FQGNSA. There are 17 residues in the CDR3. V shed 3 bases and J shed 2 bases, with 14 bases lying between them. CDR3 nucleotide sequence: TGTGCCAGCAGCTTCACGGCCCAGCAGGCCTATAATTCACCCCTCCACTTT. It translates to CASSFTAQQAYNSPLHF.

This chain links TRBV7-6 with TRBJ2-1, with D maybe TRBD2 (5 bases). The ends were cut back, 3 bases at V and 8 bases at J, with 20 bases in the middle. The CDR3 extends over 16 amino acids. The germline gives CDR1 SGHVS, CDR2 FNYEAQ. The CDR3 DNA reads as TGTGCCAGCAGCTTCGGTTCGGCTAGCAGACTCGATGAGCAGTTCTTC. Encoded protein: CASSFGSASRLDEQFF.